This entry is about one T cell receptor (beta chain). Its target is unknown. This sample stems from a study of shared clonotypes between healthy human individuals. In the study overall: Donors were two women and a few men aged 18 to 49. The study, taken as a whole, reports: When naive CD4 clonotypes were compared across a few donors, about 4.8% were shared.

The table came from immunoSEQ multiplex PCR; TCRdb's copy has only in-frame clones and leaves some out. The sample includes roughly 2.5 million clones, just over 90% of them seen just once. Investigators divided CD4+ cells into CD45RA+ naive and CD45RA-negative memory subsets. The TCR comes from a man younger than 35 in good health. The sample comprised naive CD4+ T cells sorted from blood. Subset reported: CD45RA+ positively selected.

The CDR3 region has the DNA TGCGCCAGCAGCTTGGATCCGAGCGGGGGGTATGTGGTGGATACGCAGTATTTT. This translates into CASSLDPSGGYVVDTQYF. The chain carries TRBV5-1 and TRBJ2-3; 9 bases map to TRBD2. CDR3 length: 18 residues. Unmatched junction bases numbered 14, after V lost 0 bases and J lost 6 bases. The germline V gene has CDR1 SGHRS and CDR2 YFSETQ.